This T cell receptor (beta chain) was recovered during a study of Ad26.COV2.S vaccination and SARS-CoV-2 variants. Study overall: Administration of Ad26.COV2.S was intramuscular, either once or twice 56 days apart.

V was cut by 2 bases and J by 5 bases, with 9 bases left in between. The CDR3 totals 13 residues. Germline V gene lookup returns CDR1 SEHNR and CDR2 FQNEAQ (reference sequence). Treatment given: 19 received Ad26.COV2.S at low or high dose, single or two shots; several received placebo; per-sample allocation not given. Following the first vaccine or placebo injection, samples were taken on day 63. Broader study findings: Reported findings describe substantial breadth in spike-specific CD8+ and CD4+ T cell responses following vaccination.

Notes on this clone: Its target is not known.

TCRdb keeps only in-frame clones here, not all; method: immunoSEQ multiplex PCR. In the table there are roughly 320,000 clones, around 86% of which are singletons. Sequencing used peripheral blood, obtained in a trial of Ad26.COV2.S vaccine versus placebo. This receptor was taken from a person between 18 and 60 years old who received the Ad26.COV2.S COVID-19 vaccine or a placebo. This rearrangement joins TRBV7-9 to TRBJ1-1; possible D gene TRBD1, 5 bases. The CDR3 is CASSLQGKTEAFF. The CDR3 DNA sequence: TGTGCCAGCAGCTTACAGGGAAAGACTGAAGCTTTCTTT.